This T cell receptor (beta chain) originates from a study of T cells after yellow fever vaccination. V lost 6 bases and J 5 bases, leaving 19 bases between the germline ends. CDR3 size: 15 residues. Germline-derived CDR1 and CDR2 are MGHRA and YSYEKL. Synthesis of TCR cDNA relied on 5'RACE template switching, which attached a universal primer site and UMIs. Each CDR3 protein is one row after TCRdb ran MiXCR on the 5' RACE reads. The data contain 250,000 to 400,000 distinct CDR3 sequences, over 3.5% of them singletons. Sequencing used PBMCs, obtained 5 days after the yellow fever booster vaccination. The clonotype originates from a man between 18 and 35 years old who received the YFV17D yellow fever vaccine. This chain links TRBV4-1 with TRBJ2-5; D gene ambiguous. In DNA form, the CDR3 reads TGCGCCAGCAGGAAGACGTCGGGTTCTGGGGAGACCCAGTACTTC. This translates into CASRKTSGSGETQYF.